The clone carrying this T cell receptor beta chain came up once. Trimming pared 0 bases from V and 5 bases from J, leaving 14 bases between. This CDR3 spans 16 amino acids. In germline, CDR1 is SGHRS, CDR2 YFSETQ. This specimen belongs to a study of siplizumab effects on memory and regulatory T cells. Sequencing used immunoSEQ multiplex PCR; TCRdb keeps in-frame clones, though not all of them. Here the sample spans under 130,000 clones, about 93% being singletons. The specimen was CD4+ T cells sorted from blood. The rearrangement uses TRBV5-1 and TRBJ2-2; possibly TRBD1 for D (6 bases). This receptor was taken from a human donor in good health. The CDR3 region is CASSLAPDRLTGELFF. The DNA for the CDR3 is TGCGCCAGCAGCTTGGCCCCGGACAGATTGACCGGGGAGCTGTTTTTT.